The T cell receptor beta chain under discussion was sequenced for a study of T cell repertoires in cytomegalovirus infection. There are a few counts of this clonotype. As yet, its antigen is unknown. Unmatched junction bases numbered 4, after V lost 4 bases and J lost 0 bases. Germline CDR1 reads MNHNS; CDR2 reads SASEGT. This CDR3 spans 15 amino acids. Each CDR3 protein gets one entry after TCRdb re-called the reads with MiXCR. The data hold approximately 1,000,000 distinct CDR3 sequences, with approximately 31% observed a single time. The chain combines TRBV6-1 with TRBJ2-3, with TRBD1 identical over 7 bases. Sequences were derived from cultured CD8+ T cells from PBMCs, sampled from culture after CMV antigen stimulation. The receptor was isolated from a human donor in good health (CMV status not recorded). Some clones in this sample may be carry-over from other donors' samples. The CDR3, as DNA: TGTGCCAGCAGTGTTGCGGACAGGAGCACAGATACGCAGTATTTT. It translates to CASSVADRSTDTQYF.